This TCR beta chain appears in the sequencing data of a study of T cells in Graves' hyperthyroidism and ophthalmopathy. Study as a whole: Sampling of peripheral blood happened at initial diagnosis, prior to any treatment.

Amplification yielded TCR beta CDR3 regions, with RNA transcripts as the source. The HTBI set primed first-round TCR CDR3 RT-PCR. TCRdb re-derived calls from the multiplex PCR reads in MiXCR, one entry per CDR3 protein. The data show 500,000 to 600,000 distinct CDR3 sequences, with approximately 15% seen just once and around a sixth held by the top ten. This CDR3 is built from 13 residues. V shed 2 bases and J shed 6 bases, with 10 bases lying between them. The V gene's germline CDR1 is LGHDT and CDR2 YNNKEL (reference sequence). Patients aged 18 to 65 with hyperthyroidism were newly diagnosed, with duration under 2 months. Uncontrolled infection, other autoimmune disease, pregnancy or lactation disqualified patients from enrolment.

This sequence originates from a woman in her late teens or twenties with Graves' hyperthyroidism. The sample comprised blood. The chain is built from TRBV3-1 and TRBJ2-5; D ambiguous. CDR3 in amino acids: CASSQPVVQTQYF. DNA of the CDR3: TGTGCCAGCAGCCAACCGGTGGTCCAGACCCAGTACTTC.